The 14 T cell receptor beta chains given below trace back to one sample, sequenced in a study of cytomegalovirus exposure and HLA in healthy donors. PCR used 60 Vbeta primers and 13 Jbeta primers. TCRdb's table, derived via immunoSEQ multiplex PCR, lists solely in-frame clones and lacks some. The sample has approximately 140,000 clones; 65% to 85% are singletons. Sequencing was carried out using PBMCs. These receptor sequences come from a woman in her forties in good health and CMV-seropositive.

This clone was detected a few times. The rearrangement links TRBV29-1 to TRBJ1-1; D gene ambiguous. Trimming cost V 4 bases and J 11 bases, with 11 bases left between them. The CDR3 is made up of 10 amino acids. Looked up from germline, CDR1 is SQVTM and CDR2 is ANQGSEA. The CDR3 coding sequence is TGCAGCGTTGTTCAAGCGCGGGCTTTCTTT. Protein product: CSVVQARAFF.

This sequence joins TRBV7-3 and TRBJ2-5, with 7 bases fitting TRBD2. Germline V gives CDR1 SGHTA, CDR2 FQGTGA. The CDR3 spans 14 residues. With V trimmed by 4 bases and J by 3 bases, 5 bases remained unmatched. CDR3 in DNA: TGTGCCAGCAGCTCCATGGGGGGGGAAGAGACCCAGTACTTC. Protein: CASSSMGGEETQYF.

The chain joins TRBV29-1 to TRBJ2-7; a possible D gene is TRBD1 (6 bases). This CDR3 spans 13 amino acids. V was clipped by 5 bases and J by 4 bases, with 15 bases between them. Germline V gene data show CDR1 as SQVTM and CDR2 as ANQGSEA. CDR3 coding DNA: TGCAGCGTTCGCCGGGCACAGGGATACGAGCAGTACTTC. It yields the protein CSVRRAQGYEQYF.

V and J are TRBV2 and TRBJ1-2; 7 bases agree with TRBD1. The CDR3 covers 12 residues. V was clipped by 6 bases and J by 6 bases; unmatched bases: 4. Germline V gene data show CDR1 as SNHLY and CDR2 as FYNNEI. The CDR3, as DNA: TGTGCCAGCAGCAGGGGGTTTGATGGCTACACCTTC. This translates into CASSRGFDGYTF.

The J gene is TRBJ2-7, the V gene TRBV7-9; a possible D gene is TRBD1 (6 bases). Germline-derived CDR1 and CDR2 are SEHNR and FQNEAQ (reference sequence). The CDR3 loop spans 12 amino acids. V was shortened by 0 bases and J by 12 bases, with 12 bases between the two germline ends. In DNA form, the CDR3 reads TGTGCCAGCAGCTTAGCTGAGGGGGTACCGTACTTC. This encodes CASSLAEGVPYF. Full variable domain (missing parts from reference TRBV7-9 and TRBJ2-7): DTGVSQNPRHKITKRGQNVTFRCDPISEHNRLYWYRQTLGQGPEFLTYFQNEAQLEKSRLLSDRFSAERPKGSFSTLEIQRTEQGDSAMYLCASSLAEGVPYFGPGTRLTVT.

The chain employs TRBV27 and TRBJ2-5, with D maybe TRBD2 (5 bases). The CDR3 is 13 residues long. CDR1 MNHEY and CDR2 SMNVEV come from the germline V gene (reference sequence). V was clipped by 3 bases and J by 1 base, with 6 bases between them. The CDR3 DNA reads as TGTGCCAGCAGTTTTGAGGGCCAAGAGACCCAGTACTTC. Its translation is CASSFEGQETQYF.

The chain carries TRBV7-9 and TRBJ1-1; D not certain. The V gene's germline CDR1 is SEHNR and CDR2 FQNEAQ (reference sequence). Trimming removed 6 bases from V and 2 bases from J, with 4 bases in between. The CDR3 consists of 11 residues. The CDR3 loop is CASSQNTEAFF. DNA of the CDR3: TGTGCCAGCAGTCAAAACACTGAAGCTTTCTTT.

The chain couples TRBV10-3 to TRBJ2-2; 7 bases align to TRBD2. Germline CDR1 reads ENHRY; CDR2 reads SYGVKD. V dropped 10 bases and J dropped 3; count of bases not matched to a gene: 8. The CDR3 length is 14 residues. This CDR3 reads CATSGGSHTGELFF. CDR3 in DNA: TGTGCCACCTCCGGGGGGTCGCACACCGGGGAGCTGTTTTTT.

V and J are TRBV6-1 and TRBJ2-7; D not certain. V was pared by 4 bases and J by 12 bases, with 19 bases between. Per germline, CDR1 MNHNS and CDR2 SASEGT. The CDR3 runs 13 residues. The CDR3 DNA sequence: TGTGCCAGCAGTGTTATTGGCAGGCGAAAAGGGTACTTC. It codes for CASSVIGRRKGYF.

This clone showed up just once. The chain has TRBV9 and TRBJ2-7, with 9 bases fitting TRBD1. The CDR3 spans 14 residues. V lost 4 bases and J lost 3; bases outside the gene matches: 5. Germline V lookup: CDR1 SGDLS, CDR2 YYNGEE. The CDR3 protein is CASSLGQGSYEQYF. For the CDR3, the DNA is TGTGCCAGCAGCCTAGGACAGGGGAGCTACGAGCAGTACTTC.

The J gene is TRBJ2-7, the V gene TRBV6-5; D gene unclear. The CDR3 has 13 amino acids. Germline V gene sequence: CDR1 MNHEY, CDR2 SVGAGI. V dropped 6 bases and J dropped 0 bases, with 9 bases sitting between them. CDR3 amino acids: CASSRVGSYEQYF. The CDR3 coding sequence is TGTGCCAGCAGCCGGGTCGGCTCCTACGAGCAGTACTTC.

CDR3 region: CASSLEWGDSYGYTF. CDR3 sequence (DNA): TGCGCCAGCAGCTTGGAATGGGGGGACAGCTATGGCTACACCTTC. This sequence joins TRBV5-1 and TRBJ1-2; 7 bases fit TRBD1. There are 15 residues in the CDR3. V dropped 0 bases and J dropped 4; count of bases not matched to a gene: 6. Germline lookup yields CDR1 SGHRS and CDR2 YFSETQ.

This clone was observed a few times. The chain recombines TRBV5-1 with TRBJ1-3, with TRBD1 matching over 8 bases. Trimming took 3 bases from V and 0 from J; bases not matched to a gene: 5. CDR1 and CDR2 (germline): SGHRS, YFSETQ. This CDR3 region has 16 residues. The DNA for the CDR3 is TGCGCCAGCAGCTCCTCGGGACAGGTCTCTGGAAACACCATATATTTT. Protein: CASSSSGQVSGNTIYF.

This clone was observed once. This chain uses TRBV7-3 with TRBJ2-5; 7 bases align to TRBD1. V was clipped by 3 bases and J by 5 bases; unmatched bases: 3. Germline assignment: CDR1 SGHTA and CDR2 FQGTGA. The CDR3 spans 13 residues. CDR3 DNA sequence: TGTGCCAGCAGCTTGGGACAGAGGGAGACCCAGTACTTC. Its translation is CASSLGQRETQYF.